Below, 29 T cell receptor beta chains from the same sample are listed, as sequenced in a study of a mutant IDH1 vaccine in newly diagnosed glioma. The time point denotes: week 23, last vaccination. A 20-mer mutant IDH1 peptide at 300 ug was injected subcutaneously with topical imiquimod. No antigens are known for them. This table comes from immunoSEQ multiplex PCR, and its TCRdb copy is limited to in-frame clones, with some not included. The sample records over 35,000 clones, roughly 76% being singletons. The input for sequencing was PBMCs, taken from a glioma patient whose treatment included an IDH1 peptide vaccine. The source of these receptors is a man aged 35 to 55 with glioma.

V usage is TRBV7-2 and J usage is TRBJ1-3, with D uncertain. This CDR3 has 13 residues. Trimming left V 0 bases short and J 10 bases short, with 10 bases between. Germline loops: CDR1 SGHTA, CDR2 FQGNSA. CDR3 sequence reads: CASSLAPGGTIYF. The CDR3 DNA follows: TGTGCCAGCAGCTTAGCGCCGGGAGGAACCATATATTTT.

The chain employs TRBV9 and TRBJ2-7, with 7 bases identical to TRBD1. In germline, CDR1 is SGDLS, CDR2 YYNGEE. The CDR3 length is 14 residues. V dropped 0 bases and J dropped 2; count of bases not matched to a gene: 2. The CDR3 DNA is TGTGCCAGCAGCGTAGGGGACAGAGCCTACGAGCAGTACTTC. Its protein is CASSVGDRAYEQYF.

This clone was counted a few times. The chain is built from TRBV29-1 and TRBJ1-1; no firm D call. Trimming removed 4 bases at V and 3 bases at J, with 12 bases between. In germline, CDR1 is SQVTM, CDR2 ANQGSEA. This CDR3 comprises 13 residues. The CDR3: CSVVAPVDTEAFF. The CDR3 DNA follows: TGCAGCGTTGTTGCCCCCGTTGACACTGAAGCTTTCTTT.

The chain couples TRBV7-8 to TRBJ2-3; no clear D. Trimming removed 1 base at V and 0 bases at J, with 11 bases between. Germline-derived CDR1 and CDR2 are SGHVS and FQNEAQ. The CDR3 contains 16 residues. The DNA for the CDR3 is TGTGCCAGCAGCTTAGTGCAAGGCCTTAGCACAGATACGCAGTATTTT. It specifies CASSLVQGLSTDTQYF.

V usage is TRBV5-1 and J usage is TRBJ2-5; TRBD2 matches at 9 bases. The assigned J gene may be wrong: the sequence end matches TRBJ2-7 better. Germline V gene sequence: CDR1 SGHRS, CDR2 YFSETQ. The CDR3 extends over 14 amino acids. The CDR3 is CASSLGGRAYEQYF. DNA for the CDR3: TGCGCCAGCAGCTTGGGCGGGAGGGCTTACGAGCAGTACTTC.

The J gene is TRBJ2-7, the V gene TRBV18; D perhaps matches TRBD2 (5 bases). Per the germline V gene, CDR1 is KGHSH and CDR2 is LQKENI. The V gene lost 2 bases and the J gene lost 3 bases, with 8 bases spanning the gap. CDR3 length equals 13 residues. DNA of the CDR3: TGTGCCAGCTCACCAATGACTAACTACGAGCAGTACTTC. It specifies CASSPMTNYEQYF.

This clone was seen more than once but under ten times. The chain employs TRBV30 and TRBJ1-1; no definite D call. This CDR3 comprises 13 residues. The V gene lost 0 bases and the J gene lost 4 bases, with 9 bases spanning the gap. Germline V gives CDR1 GTSNPN, CDR2 SVGIG (reference sequence). The CDR3 DNA is TGTGCCTGGAGTGTGAGGGCCGGCACTGAAGCTTTCTTT. Residues: CAWSVRAGTEAFF.

Here the CDR3 reads CASSQGRDTTIYEQYF. The CDR3 nucleotides read TGCGCCAGCAGCCAAGGACGGGACACTACAATCTACGAGCAGTACTTC. The rearrangement links TRBV4-3 to TRBJ2-7; D may be TRBD1 (6 bases). The CDR3 loop spans 16 amino acids. Germline V CDR1 and CDR2: LGHNA, YSLEER. V lost 1 base and J lost 3, with 16 bases in between.

The rearrangement links TRBV6-5 to TRBJ1-4; D is unresolved. The germline gives CDR1 MNHEY, CDR2 SVGAGI. The length of the CDR3 is 14 residues. The germline V and J ends were trimmed by 6 bases and 8 bases, with 16 bases remaining between them. CDR3: CASSYGGLGEKLFF. The CDR3, as DNA: TGTGCCAGCAGCTACGGAGGGTTAGGGGAAAAACTGTTTTTT.

V gene TRBV6-6 combines with J gene TRBJ2-5, with 8 positions matching TRBD2. Near its end, the DNA agrees better with TRBJ2-7, so the J call may be wrong. The germline gives CDR1 MNHNY, CDR2 SVGAGI (reference sequence). This CDR3 contains 15 residues. The CDR3 region has the DNA TGTGCCAGCAAAGAGCGGGAGAACCCTTCCTACGAGCAGTACTTC. Protein sequence: CASKERENPSYEQYF.

A word on this clone: This sample includes further DNA sequences coding for the same CDR3. The V gene is TRBV5-1, the J gene TRBJ2-7; TRBD1 matches at 7 bases. Germline values: CDR1 SGHRS, CDR2 YFSETQ. This CDR3 has 14 residues. The ends lost 4 bases at V and 7 bases at J; junction bases unmatched: 11. CDR3 bases: TGCGCCAGCAGCAACTCCGGACAGGTCTATGAGCAGTACTTC. Translation: CASSNSGQVYEQYF.

In its sample, this clone was seen a few times. This chain uses TRBV11-2 with TRBJ2-1, with unresolved D. The CDR3 is 15 residues long. Germline CDR1 reads SGHAT; CDR2 reads FQNNGV. V was trimmed by 7 bases and J by 0 bases, leaving 13 bases between them. The CDR3 DNA reads TGTGCCAGCACCCCAGACTTCAGCTCCTACAATGAGCAGTTCTTC. This encodes CASTPDFSSYNEQFF.

This rearrangement joins TRBV6-1 to TRBJ2-5, with 10 positions matching TRBD1. Trimming took 10 bases from V and 4 from J; bases not matched to a gene: 3. The CDR3 runs to 12 residues. Germline CDR1 MNHNS, CDR2 SASEGT. The CDR3 bases are TGTGCCACGACAGGGGGCAGAGAGACCCAGTACTTC. Protein: CATTGGRETQYF.

This sequence joins TRBV5-1 and TRBJ2-5; perhaps TRBD1 as D (6 bases). The CDR3 consists of 16 residues. The germline V and J ends were trimmed by 4 bases and 1 base, with 17 bases remaining between them. Per germline, CDR1 SGHRS and CDR2 YFSETQ. DNA for the CDR3: TGCGCCAGCAGCCTAGGGGGTTTTCCAGCCCAAGAGACCCAGTACTTC. It specifies CASSLGGFPAQETQYF.

A few counts support this clone. The chain couples TRBV9 to TRBJ1-2; no clear D. This CDR3 has 14 residues. The V and J ends lost 0 bases and 4 bases respectively, with 10 bases between them. CDR1 is SGDLS and CDR2 is YYNGEE in the germline V gene. CDR3 nucleotides: TGTGCCAGCAGCGTAGTCGCGCAGAGCTATGGCTACACCTTC. As protein: CASSVVAQSYGYTF. The entire variable domain, with the rest obtained from reference TRBV9 and TRBJ1-2, is as follows: DSGVTQTPKHLITATGQRVTLRCSPRSGDLSVYWYQQSLDQGLQFLIQYYNGEERAKGNILERFSAQQFPDLHSELNLSSLELGDSALYFCASSVVAQSYGYTFGSGTRLTVV.

By share of the sample, this clone is medium-sized. The chain employs TRBV6-5 and TRBJ1-5; TRBD1 aligns across 9 bases. The J segment lost 5 bases and the V segment lost 6 bases, leaving 5 bases of the junction unmatched. CDR1 and CDR2 from the germline V gene are MNHEY and SVGAGI. The CDR3 has 14 amino acids. The CDR3 DNA follows: TGTGCCAGCAGCAGGGGACAGGGACATCAGCCCCAGCATTTT. It is translated as CASSRGQGHQPQHF.

This clone was counted only a few times. The rearrangement links TRBV19 to TRBJ2-7; 9 bases align to TRBD1. The length of the CDR3 is 14 residues. J was trimmed by 2 bases and V by 5 bases; bases with no gene match: 4. Per germline, CDR1 LNHDA and CDR2 SQIVND (reference sequence). The CDR3 loop reads CASSARDRAYEQYF. The CDR3, as DNA: TGTGCCAGTAGTGCGCGGGACAGGGCCTACGAGCAGTACTTC.

This chain uses TRBV6-4 with TRBJ1-1; D perhaps matches TRBD1 (5 bases). The CDR3 has 15 residues. The germline CDR1 and CDR2 sequences are MRHNA and SNTAGT. The V end was cut by 10 bases, the J end by 4 bases, with 22 bases between. CDR3 DNA sequence: TGTGCCATCATTCGTGGGGGGGGGAGTGCCACTGAAGCTTTCTTT. Translated, it gives CAIIRGGGSATEAFF.

This clone has more than one count but fewer than ten. V is TRBV10-3 and J is TRBJ1-1; 9 bases agree with TRBD1. The CDR3 is made up of 14 amino acids. Per the germline V gene, CDR1 is ENHRY and CDR2 is SYGVKD. V lost 4 bases, J lost 1 base, and 1 base stayed unmatched. Written as DNA, the CDR3 is TGTGCCATCAGTGCGGGACAGGGGAACACTGAAGCTTTCTTT. It encodes CAISAGQGNTEAFF.

This clone was seen a few times. J is TRBJ2-5 and V is TRBV4-2; TRBD1 matches at 11 bases. Germline lookup yields CDR1 LGHNA and CDR2 YNFKEQ. Unmatched junction bases numbered 17, after V lost 4 bases and J lost 1 base. The CDR3 covers 20 residues. CDR3 amino acids: CASSREVRTGGDRIQETQYF. In DNA form, the CDR3 reads TGTGCCAGCAGCCGAGAAGTTAGGACAGGGGGCGACCGAATCCAAGAGACCCAGTACTTC.

This sequence joins TRBV30 and TRBJ1-2; no clear D. The CDR3 has 15 amino acids. V was cut by 0 bases and J by 4 bases, with 15 bases left in between. In germline, CDR1 is GTSNPN, CDR2 SVGIG (reference sequence). CDR3 region: CAWSVHLADLYGYTF. CDR3 nucleotide sequence: TGTGCCTGGAGTGTACATTTGGCAGACCTCTATGGCTACACCTTC.

The V and J genes are TRBV19 and TRBJ1-1; D unclear. V was trimmed by 1 base and J by 1 base, leaving 10 bases between them. The CDR3 is made up of 15 amino acids. The germline V gene encodes CDR1 LNHDA and CDR2 SQIVND (reference sequence). CDR3 in amino acids: CASSIAPTKNTEAFF. The CDR3 DNA follows: TGTGCCAGTAGTATAGCTCCCACCAAGAACACTGAAGCTTTCTTT.

About this clone itself: The sample carries other DNA sequences with the same CDR3. The chain joins TRBV6-5 to TRBJ2-1, with 9 bases identical to TRBD2. V lost 0 bases to trimming and J lost 6 bases; unmatched junction nucleotides: 6. The V gene's germline CDR1 is MNHEY and CDR2 SVGAGI. The CDR3 is made up of 16 amino acids. CDR3 loop: CASSYSRRGGPNEQFF. CDR3 bases: TGTGCCAGCAGTTACTCGCGGCGGGGGGGCCCCAATGAGCAGTTCTTC.

The CDR3 region has the DNA TGTGCCAGCAGGTACCCGACAGGGAAGTCGAGCGAGCAGTACTTC. Its protein product is CASRYPTGKSSEQYF. The gene calls are TRBV11-2 and TRBJ2-7; TRBD1 agrees at 7 bases. The CDR3 spans 15 residues. The V gene's germline CDR1 is SGHAT and CDR2 FQNNGV. The junction had 14 bases not matched to a gene; V was cut back by 6 bases and J by 6 bases. The entire variable domain, with the rest obtained from reference TRBV11-2 and TRBJ2-7, is as follows: EAGVAQSPRYKIIEKRQSVAFWCNPISGHATLYWYQQILGQGPKLLIQFQNNGVVDDSQLPKDRFSAERLKGVDSTLKIQPAKLEDSAVYLCASRYPTGKSSEQYFGPGTRLTVT.

V usage is TRBV2 and J usage is TRBJ1-5; D not resolved. This CDR3 region has 14 residues. V lost 2 bases and J 6 bases, leaving 11 bases between the germline ends. Germline V gives CDR1 SNHLY, CDR2 FYNNEI. As DNA, the CDR3 is TGTGCCAGCAGTGAAATAACGGGGAGTCAGCCCCAGCATTTT. As protein: CASSEITGSQPQHF. Complete variable domain (other parts from reference TRBV2 and TRBJ1-5): EPEVTQTPSHQVTQMGQEVILRCVPISNHLYFYWYRQILGQKVEFLVSFYNNEISEKSEIFDDQFSVERPDGSNFTLKIRSTKLEDSAMYFCASSEITGSQPQHFGDGTRLSIL.

V gene TRBV7-2 combines with J gene TRBJ2-3; D call uncertain. Germline V gene lookup returns CDR1 SGHTA and CDR2 FQGNSA. Deletions cut 0 bases from V and 4 bases from J, with 8 bases between. The CDR3 length is 14 residues. For the CDR3, the DNA is TGTGCCAGCAGCTTAGCAACCGGGTCAGATACGCAGTATTTT. It translates to CASSLATGSDTQYF.

This clone was recorded only once. The rearrangement links TRBV5-1 to TRBJ2-5, with 7 bases lining up with TRBD1. This CDR3 is 17 amino acids long. V lost 0 bases to trimming and J lost 4 bases; unmatched junction nucleotides: 12. Germline V gene sequence: CDR1 SGHRS, CDR2 YFSETQ. The CDR3 nucleotides read TGCGCCAGCAGCTTGGGCACGGGACAGCTAGGGGTAGAGACCCAGTACTTC. Its translation: CASSLGTGQLGVETQYF.

This sequence joins TRBV4-2 and TRBJ2-1, with 14 bases identical to TRBD2. Germline assignment: CDR1 LGHNA and CDR2 YNFKEQ. This CDR3 has 18 residues. The ends lost 4 bases at V and 2 bases at J; junction bases unmatched: 7. The CDR3 here is CASSPSGLAGGPYNEQFF. The CDR3 DNA reads as TGTGCCAGCAGCCCGTCCGGACTAGCGGGGGGCCCCTACAATGAGCAGTTCTTC.

This chain uses TRBV6-4 with TRBJ1-6; no clear D. The CDR3 has 13 residues. Germline V lookup: CDR1 MRHNA, CDR2 SNTAGT. Trimming took 3 bases from V and 11 from J, leaving 11 bases between them. CDR3 coding DNA: TGTGCCAGCAGTGAAACCTGGGATACACCCCTCCACTTT. Its protein product is CASSETWDTPLHF.